One and the same sample provided the 21 T cell receptor beta chains below, sequenced in a study of shared clonotypes between healthy human individuals. Sequencing was performed with immunoSEQ multiplex PCR; in TCRdb, only in-frame clones are kept and a portion is missing. The data contain some 2,100,000 clones, approximately 94% of them singletons. Sequences were obtained from naive CD4+ T cells sorted from blood. The subset is: CD45RA+ positively selected. The receptors were sampled from a man aged 18 to 30 in good health.

This clone was seen just once. It may be a read error: a sequence one base away is much more abundant. Other DNA sequences in the same sample also yield this CDR3. The chain links TRBV18 to TRBJ1-1; D not certain. The length of the CDR3 is 13 residues. The V and J ends lost 0 bases and 1 base respectively, with 3 bases between them. Per germline, CDR1 KGHSH and CDR2 LQKENI. The DNA for the CDR3 is TGTGCCAGCTCACCACCTGGGAACACTGAAGCTTTCTTT. This codes for CASSPPGNTEAFF.

The gene calls are TRBV5-4 and TRBJ2-6; weak D call: TRBD1 (5 bases). There are 16 residues in the CDR3. The ends were cut back, 3 bases at V and 2 bases at J, with 12 bases in the middle. Germline V gives CDR1 SGHNT, CDR2 YYREEE (reference sequence). The CDR3 DNA follows: TGTGCCAGCAGCTCCAGGGTAACAGCTGGGGCCAACGTCCTGACTTTC. Protein: CASSSRVTAGANVLTF.

A word on this clone: Other DNA sequences of this sample code for an identical CDR3. V gene TRBV9 combines with J gene TRBJ2-6; weak D call: TRBD2 (5 bases). V dropped 0 bases and J dropped 1 base, with 5 bases sitting between them. Germline CDR1 reads SGDLS; CDR2 reads YYNGEE. The CDR3 loop spans 15 amino acids. This CDR3 reads CASSVAGSGANVLTF. In DNA, the CDR3 is TGTGCCAGCAGCGTAGCGGGGTCTGGGGCCAACGTCCTGACTTTC. Combining the CDR3 with reference TRBV9 and TRBJ2-6 gives the whole variable domain DSGVTQTPKHLITATGQRVTLRCSPRSGDLSVYWYQQSLDQGLQFLIQYYNGEERAKGNILERFSAQQFPDLHSELNLSSLELGDSALYFCASSVAGSGANVLTFGAGSRLTVL.

The chain combines TRBV6-5 with TRBJ1-6; D might be TRBD1 (5 bases). CDR1 is MNHEY and CDR2 is SVGAGI in the germline V gene. The CDR3 is 14 residues long. V lost 4 bases to trimming and J lost 7 bases, with 11 bases between them. The CDR3 region is CASSSWGGNSPLHF. Here the CDR3 DNA reads TGTGCCAGCAGTTCATGGGGGGGGAATTCACCCCTCCACTTT.

This chain links TRBV5-5 with TRBJ1-2; a weak D match, TRBD1 (5 bases). The CDR3 is made up of 14 amino acids. Germline V CDR1 and CDR2: SGHKS, YYEKEE (reference sequence). V was clipped by 4 bases and J by 8 bases, with 18 bases between them. CDR3 loop: CASSRDTSGDGYTF. The CDR3 DNA reads as TGTGCCAGCAGCCGTGACACGAGCGGGGACGGCTACACCTTC.

This clone is a singleton in its sample. In the same sample, other DNA sequences code for this CDR3. The CDR3 reads CASSLRADSYNEQFF. CDR3 sequence (DNA): TGTGCCAGCAGCTTACGGGCTGATTCCTACAATGAGCAGTTCTTC. The chain recombines TRBV7-9 with TRBJ2-1, with no clear D. V was clipped by 2 bases and J by 1 base, with 9 bases between them. This CDR3 contains 15 residues. The germline V gene encodes CDR1 SEHNR and CDR2 FQNEAQ (reference sequence).

The V gene is TRBV21-1, the J gene TRBJ2-7; the D call of TRBD2 is as the table states it, not checked on the DNA. TRBV21-1 is given as a pseudogene. The CDR3 covers 13 residues. CDR3 nucleotide sequence: TGTGCCAGCAACCCAAAATGGAGATACGAGCAGTACTTC. Protein sequence: CASNPKWRYEQYF.

Details on this clone: The same CDR3 can be traced to other DNA sequences in this sample. The chain links TRBV7-2 to TRBJ2-3, with TRBD2 matching 7 bases. Germline V gene data show CDR1 as SGHTA and CDR2 as FQGNSA. V shed 5 bases, J shed 0 bases, and the junction held 2 bases outside the gene matches. The CDR3 contains 14 residues. In DNA form, the CDR3 reads TGTGCCAGCAGCCCGGGACTAAGCACAGATACGCAGTATTTT. This encodes CASSPGLSTDTQYF.

This chain connects TRBV6-5 to TRBJ2-2; D is possibly TRBD2 (6 bases). V lost 6 bases and J 4 bases, leaving 15 bases between the germline ends. CDR1 and CDR2 from the germline V gene are MNHEY and SVGAGI. The CDR3 is 15 amino acids. The CDR3 here is CASRGLPLRTGELFF. CDR3 DNA: TGTGCCAGCAGGGGACTTCCACTTCGCACCGGGGAGCTGTTTTTT.

On this clone: This specimen includes other DNA sequences encoding the same CDR3. The chain joins TRBV5-1 to TRBJ1-6, with unresolved D. CDR1 SGHRS and CDR2 YFSETQ come from the germline V gene. This CDR3 comprises 12 residues. V lost 3 bases, J lost 5 bases, and 3 bases lay in between. DNA for the CDR3: TGCGCCAGCAGCTCTAATAATTCACCCCTCCACTTT. Protein sequence: CASSSNNSPLHF.

The table lists this clone with a count of one. This sample includes further DNA sequences coding for the same CDR3. CDR3: CASSYGTGGGQPQHF. The CDR3 region has the DNA TGTGCCAGCAGTTACGGGACAGGGGGAGGCCAGCCCCAGCATTTT. The genes are TRBV6-5 and TRBJ1-5, with 11 positions matching TRBD1. The CDR3 runs 15 residues. V trimming: 2 bases; J trimming: 7 bases; junction bases outside the gene matches: 4. Germline assignment: CDR1 MNHEY and CDR2 SVGAGI.

The rearrangement links TRBV9 to TRBJ1-1; 7 bases align to TRBD1. This CDR3 has 15 residues. The germline gives CDR1 SGDLS, CDR2 YYNGEE. Trimming at V came to 4 bases and at J to 5 bases, leaving 11 bases not matched to a gene. CDR3 sequence (DNA): TGTGCCAGCAGCCCTCGACAGGGTTCAATAACTGAAGCTTTCTTT. It encodes CASSPRQGSITEAFF.

Concerning this clone: Additional DNA sequences in this sample encode the identical CDR3. The chain combines TRBV18 with TRBJ2-5; D unclear. Germline CDR1 reads KGHSH; CDR2 reads LQKENI. Trimming removed 3 bases at V and 0 bases at J, with 2 bases between. This CDR3 contains 12 residues. CDR3 DNA sequence: TGTGCCAGCTCACCCAACCAAGAGACCCAGTACTTC. It specifies CASSPNQETQYF.

This chain connects TRBV6-4 to TRBJ2-3; D is possibly TRBD2 (6 bases). The germline CDR1 and CDR2 sequences are MRHNA and SNTAGT. The CDR3 has 14 residues. V was clipped by 1 base and J by 3 bases, with 8 bases between them. This CDR3 is CASSDWGETDTQYF. The CDR3 DNA is TGTGCCAGCAGTGACTGGGGGGAGACAGATACGCAGTATTTT.

The rearrangement links TRBV4-1 to TRBJ1-1, with D hard to call. Germline lookup yields CDR1 MGHRA and CDR2 YSYEKL. CDR3 length: 17 amino acids. V was shortened by 1 base and J by 6 bases, with 21 bases between the two germline ends. CDR3 sequence reads: CASSQGITLKEGPEAFF. CDR3 DNA sequence: TGCGCCAGCAGCCAAGGTATAACATTAAAAGAGGGCCCTGAAGCTTTCTTT.

The CDR3 DNA follows: TGTGCCTGGAGCATTGACAGGGGGACTGAAGCTTTCTTT. It is translated as CAWSIDRGTEAFF. The chain recombines TRBV30 with TRBJ1-1, with TRBD1 matching 9 bases. The germline gives CDR1 GTSNPN, CDR2 SVGIG (reference sequence). This CDR3 comprises 13 residues. The V segment lost 3 bases and the J segment 5 bases; nucleotides outside the gene matches: 4.

The chain uses TRBV6-1 and TRBJ1-1, with 7 bases lining up with TRBD1. Germline V CDR1 and CDR2: MNHNS, SASEGT. The ends lost 4 bases at V and 0 bases at J; junction bases unmatched: 8. The CDR3 spans 16 residues. The CDR3 loop is CASSARQGHMNTEAFF. CDR3 bases: TGTGCCAGCAGTGCCCGACAGGGACATATGAACACTGAAGCTTTCTTT.

CDR3 nucleotides: TGTGCCAGTAGTATGGACAAGCTCCTAAACATTCAGTACTTC. Translated: CASSMDKLLNIQYF. The gene calls are TRBV19 and TRBJ2-4, with D possibly being TRBD1 (5 bases). The CDR3 length is 14 residues. Per the germline V gene, CDR1 is LNHDA and CDR2 is SQIVND (reference sequence). Between the trimmed V and J ends, which lost 3 bases and 6 bases, there was a span of 12 bases.

V and J are TRBV7-8 and TRBJ2-5, with D possibly being TRBD2 (5 bases). The CDR3 length is 15 residues. With 2 bases removed from V and 1 base from J, the gap between germline ends came to 11 bases. Germline V lookup: CDR1 SGHVS, CDR2 FQNEAQ. The CDR3 coding sequence is TGTGCCAGCAGCTTAATGAGAGCGGTCCAAGAGACCCAGTACTTC. Protein product: CASSLMRAVQETQYF.

J is TRBJ2-5 and V is TRBV2; possibly TRBD2 for D (5 bases). CDR3 length equals 12 residues. V was shortened by 8 bases and J by 2 bases, with 9 bases between the two germline ends. Germline CDR1 is SNHLY and CDR2 is FYNNEI. This chain's CDR3 is CASGRGQETQYF. CDR3 bases: TGTGCCAGCGGGCGAGGGCAAGAGACCCAGTACTTC. The full variable domain, its missing parts supplied by reference TRBV2 and TRBJ2-5, is EPEVTQTPSHQVTQMGQEVILRCVPISNHLYFYWYRQILGQKVEFLVSFYNNEISEKSEIFDDQFSVERPDGSNFTLKIRSTKLEDSAMYFCASGRGQETQYFGPGTRLLVL.

The rearrangement joins TRBV7-9 to TRBJ2-3, with D uncertain. Trimming shortened V by 4 bases and J by 2 bases, and 7 bases separated the two germline ends. There are 13 residues in the CDR3. Germline CDR1 reads SEHNR; CDR2 reads FQNEAQ (reference sequence). The DNA of the CDR3 is TGTGCCAGCAGCTCCGGTACCACAGATACGCAGTATTTT. It encodes CASSSGTTDTQYF.